A selection of T cell receptor beta chains follows, all from one sample in a study of response to subunit inactivated influenza vaccine. TCRdb analysed the RT-PCR reads with MiXCR anew, one entry per CDR3 protein. The table includes about 800,000 distinct CDR3 sequences, 21% detected once. Sample: PBMCs from blood, taken approximately 5 days after vaccination. Receptors originate from a man aged 45-60 years who received an inactivated influenza vaccine. The CDR3 runs from the conserved cysteine through the conserved F or W. A D gene is named only where the DNA matches it firmly. Clone size is shown for a subset of rows, as once, few, many or a class of expanded clone.

D gene	V gene	clone size	J gene	CDR3 protein	CDR3 DNA
TRBD1	TRBV20-1	few	TRBJ1-6	CSARGTGSSPLHF	TGCAGTGCTAGGGGGACAGGGTCTTCACCCCTCCACTTT
NA	TRBV9	NA	TRBJ1-1	CASSVDSGNTEAFF	TGTGCCAGCAGCGTAGATTCGGGGAACACTGAAGCTTTCTTT
NA	TRBV12-3/TRBV12-4	many	TRBJ1-2	CASSFVAEGGYTF	TGTGCCAGCAGTTTCGTGGCAGAAGGGGGCTACACCTTC
NA	TRBV4-2	NA	TRBJ2-7	CASSQDSGIGSSPYSYEQYF	TGTGCCAGCAGCCAAGATAGCGGTATCGGCAGTTCGCCCTACTCCTACGAGCAGTACTTC
TRBD2	TRBV7-2	few	TRBJ2-1	CASSSPSGPHSYNEQFF	TGTGCCAGCAGCTCCCCTAGCGGGCCCCACTCCTACAATGAGCAGTTCTTC
TRBD2	TRBV10-2	few	TRBJ2-3	CASSESIAGGRTDTQYF	TGCGCCAGCAGTGAGAGTATAGCGGGGGGCCGCACAGATACGCAGTATTTT
NA	TRBV20-1	NA	TRBJ2-3	CSARAPGRGSTDTQYF	TGCAGTGCTAGAGCTCCCGGAAGGGGCAGCACAGATACGCAGTATTTT
NA	TRBV5-5	NA	TRBJ1-1	CASSLAVDRAAFF	TGTGCCAGCAGCTTGGCCGTTGATAGGGCGGCTTTCTTT
NA	TRBV4-3	NA	TRBJ2-2	CASSQEGANTGELFF	TGCGCCAGCAGCCAAGAGGGCGCGAACACCGGGGAGCTGTTTTTT
TRBD1	TRBV9	NA	TRBJ1-5	CASSVEGQGTQHF	TGTGCCAGCAGCGTAGAAGGACAGGGGACCCAGCATTTT
TRBD2	TRBV24-1	NA	TRBJ2-3	CATSDRPGLAGGTDTQYF	TGTGCCACCAGTGACCGGCCCGGACTAGCGGGAGGCACAGATACGCAGTATTTT
TRBD1	TRBV3-1	NA	TRBJ2-7	CASSQNWDSSYEQYF	TGTGCCAGCAGCCAAAATTGGGACAGCTCCTACGAGCAGTACTTC
TRBD1	TRBV6-1	NA	TRBJ1-3	CASSPTGTGNTIYF	TGTGCCAGCAGCCCGACAGGGACTGGAAACACCATATATTTT
NA	TRBV7-2	NA	TRBJ2-5	CASSLIYGPDQETQYF	TGTGCCAGCAGCTTAATTTACGGGCCAGACCAAGAGACCCAGTACTTC
TRBD1	TRBV12-3/TRBV12-4	NA	TRBJ2-3	CASRTRDRRTDTQYF	TGTGCCAGCAGGACTCGGGACAGACGCACAGATACGCAGTATTTT
TRBD2	TRBV29-1	few	TRBJ2-7	CSVGDRATSGRALLAYEQYF	TGCAGCGTTGGCGACAGGGCGACTAGCGGGAGGGCCCTGCTTGCCTACGAGCAGTACTTC
TRBD2	TRBV29-1	few	TRBJ2-1	CSVGAGGYLNEQFF	TGCAGCGTTGGGGCGGGAGGCTACCTAAATGAGCAGTTCTTC
TRBD1	TRBV6-6	few	TRBJ2-5	CASTLDRVETQYF	TGTGCCAGCACCTTGGACAGGGTAGAGACCCAGTACTTC
NA	TRBV5-1	few	TRBJ1-1	CASSHQTQNTEAFF	TGCGCCAGCAGCCACCAGACACAGAACACTGAAGCTTTCTTT
NA	TRBV7-2	NA	TRBJ2-5	CASSVTWQETQYF	TGTGCCAGCAGCGTAACTTGGCAAGAGACCCAGTACTTC
NA	TRBV5-1	NA	TRBJ2-1	CASSPGWSQETQFF	TGCGCCAGCAGCCCGGGGTGGAGTCAAGAGACCCAGTTCTTC
TRBD1	TRBV5-1	few	TRBJ2-1	CASSTPRTGYNEQFF	TGCGCCAGCAGCACCCCTAGGACAGGATACAATGAGCAGTTCTTC
TRBD1	TRBV15	few	TRBJ2-1	CATSRGGQGNEQFF	TGTGCCACCAGCAGAGGGGGACAGGGCAATGAGCAGTTCTTC
NA	TRBV29-1	NA	TRBJ2-5	CSVEPGGQETQYF	TGCAGCGTTGAACCTGGGGGACAAGAGACCCAGTACTTC
NA	TRBV7-2	few	TRBJ1-2	CASSYHSYGYTF	TGTGCCAGCAGCTACCACTCCTATGGCTACACCTTC
TRBD2	TRBV7-2	NA	TRBJ2-3	CASSLGPLAGTTDTQYF	TGTGCCAGCAGCTTAGGGCCCCTAGCGGGCACCACAGATACGCAGTATTTT
NA	TRBV10-2	NA	TRBJ2-3	CASSRAGFGAGDTQYF	TGCGCCAGCAGTCGGGCCGGGTTTGGGGCCGGGGATACGCAGTATTTT
TRBD2	TRBV24-1	few	TRBJ2-1	CATSDLPGSSGSSGEQFF	TGTGCCACCAGTGATTTGCCGGGGAGTAGCGGGAGTAGCGGTGAGCAGTTCTTC
NA	TRBV18	NA	TRBJ2-5	CASSQYRDTETQYF	TGTGCCAGCTCACAGTACAGGGACACCGAGACCCAGTACTTC
TRBD1	TRBV7-6	NA	TRBJ1-2	CASSFSSGTGVWGYGYTF	TGTGCCAGCAGCTTTTCCTCCGGGACAGGGGTTTGGGGCTATGGCTACACCTTC
NA	TRBV4-3	few	TRBJ1-3	CASSQDELVENTIYF	TGCGCCAGCAGCCAAGATGAATTGGTGGAGAACACCATATATTTT
NA	TRBV24-1	many	TRBJ1-4	CATSEPTVRGEKLFF	TGTGCCACCAGTGAGCCGACGGTCCGTGGTGAAAAACTGTTTTTT
TRBD2	TRBV29-1	NA	TRBJ2-1	CSVEELSGRFMGYNEQFF	TGCAGCGTTGAAGAGCTTAGCGGGAGATTCATGGGCTACAATGAGCAGTTCTTC
TRBD1	TRBV5-1	few	TRBJ2-7	CASSSGTGIEQYF	TGCGCCAGCAGCTCCGGGACAGGGATCGAGCAGTACTTC
NA	TRBV10-3	few	TRBJ1-1	CAISESRQAEAFF	TGTGCCATCAGTGAAAGCCGGCAGGCTGAAGCTTTCTTT
NA	TRBV11-2	NA	TRBJ2-7	CASSLEEDEQYF	TGTGCCAGCAGCTTAGAGGAGGACGAGCAGTACTTC
NA	TRBV7-9	few	TRBJ1-5	CASSLGTPGEPQHF	TGTGCCAGCAGCTTAGGGACGCCGGGGGAGCCCCAGCATTTT
NA	TRBV6-6	NA	TRBJ2-1	CASGGGMHNEQFF	TGTGCCAGCGGAGGAGGGATGCACAATGAGCAGTTCTTC
NA	TRBV9	few	TRBJ2-2	CASSVSQPNTGELFF	TGTGCCAGCAGCGTCTCACAGCCGAACACCGGGGAGCTGTTTTTT
TRBD2	TRBV12-3/TRBV12-4	NA	TRBJ2-1	CASSPGTSFYNEQFF	TGTGCCAGCAGCCCCGGGACTAGCTTCTACAATGAGCAGTTCTTC
NA	TRBV12-3/TRBV12-4	many	TRBJ2-1	CAVRWGGLEQFF	TGTGCCGTTCGATGGGGGGGCCTTGAGCAGTTCTTC
TRBD1	TRBV4-1	few	TRBJ2-5	CASSQELGLGQGETQYF	TGCGCCAGCAGCCAAGAGTTGGGTTTAGGACAGGGGGAGACCCAGTACTTC